This T cell receptor (beta chain) comes out of a study of blood T cell repertoires in COVID-19. Background on the study: PBMCs, B-cell-depleted T cells, or T cells were the source of the cDNA or gDNA that made up the material.

Profiling relied on immunoSEQ multiplex PCR, and the TCRdb table lists in-frame clones only, not all of them. The data hold around 150,000 clones, with about 77% observed a single time. This CDR3 has 13 residues. From germline, CDR1 is SGHTA and CDR2 FQGNSA. V lost 1 base to trimming and J lost 6 bases, with 7 bases between them. This clone was detected only a few times. The sequence derives from a woman of 80 years or more with acute or convalescent COVID-19. The rearrangement uses TRBV7-2 and TRBJ1-5; D gene unclear. Sequenced sample: peripheral blood. CDR3 in amino acids: CASSLESSQPQHF. In DNA form, the CDR3 reads TGTGCCAGCAGCTTAGAGTCGAGTCAGCCCCAGCATTTT.